The clone carrying this T cell receptor (beta chain) has more than one count but fewer than ten. Its antigen is unknown. This sample is part of a study of T cell responses to AZD1222 COVID-19 vaccine. Germline V gives CDR1 KGHDR, CDR2 SFDVKD. This CDR3 contains 16 residues. V gave up 2 bases and J gave up 8 bases; unmatched junction bases: 8. The data were produced by immunoSEQ multiplex PCR, yet TCRdb's version contains in-frame clones alone and is incomplete. The table has some 120,000 clones, about nine tenths seen once; the top ten hold more than 3.5%. Study-level findings and limits: It was only six AZD1222 recipients who were seropositive at baseline. Repertoires were collected only later (after the peak T cell response had occurred). There were mostly white British donors and more females than males, and clonal diversity was possibly underestimated. Two AZD1222 administrations were followed by greater Spike-specific TCR breadth and depth.

This rearrangement joins TRBV24-1 to TRBJ2-1, with TRBD2 matching 10 bases. This clonotype was sampled from an adult in good health. The source material was peripheral blood, sampled on day 0 of AZD1222 vaccination. CDR3 sequence: CATSDWSSGSKDEQFF. Here the CDR3 DNA reads TGTGCCACCAGTGATTGGTCTAGCGGGAGTAAGGATGAGCAGTTCTTC.